Reported below is one T cell receptor beta chain. The assay was immunoSEQ multiplex PCR, and TCRdb's table has in-frame clones only and misses some. The sample has some 120,000 clones, about 83% seen once. The data originate from a study of PD-L1 blockade in urothelial cancer. Study at large: Atezolizumab at 1,200 mg intravenously every 3 weeks was started by patients in 2014. Male sex and bladder-origin urothelial cancer were recorded for twenty-five of 29 patients.

The time point: peripheral blood 6 weeks after treatment start. There were between 1 and 8 samples from each patient, taken pretreatment and on-treatment. The CDR3 extends over 17 amino acids. The J segment lost 4 bases and the V segment lost 8 bases, leaving 20 bases of the junction unmatched. In germline, CDR1 is LNHDA, CDR2 SQIVND (reference sequence). The J gene is TRBJ2-7, the V gene TRBV19, with 7 bases identical to TRBD2. This specimen was PBMCs, taken around atezolizumab (anti-PD-L1) treatment. The clonotype was recovered from a man aged 50 to 59 with urothelial cancer. CDR3 nucleotide sequence: TGTGCCAGTGCCCCGGGAGGCGTACTAGGGGATTTTTACGAGCAGTACTTC. It encodes CASAPGGVLGDFYEQYF.